This TCR beta chain was identified during a study of brain T cells in children with intractable seizures. Findings and limits, study-wide: Viral specificity was inferred only from CDR3 similarity; HCMV serostatus was unknown. Absence of clones before surgery may stem from lower sequencing depth.

Germline CDR1 reads SGHDN; CDR2 reads FVKESK. This CDR3 is built from 12 residues. Trimming pared 4 bases from V and 6 bases from J, leaving 10 bases between. As to this clone: The antigen remains unidentified.

The protocol was immunoSEQ multiplex PCR, while the TCRdb copy is restricted to in-frame clones and leaves out a portion. The data show 88,000 or so clones, around 91% seen once. Only cases whose brain tissue showed the highest T cell transcript signatures were sequenced. At least one anti-epileptic drug was given before surgery. The TCR comes from a girl aged 2 to 9 with Rasmussen encephalitis and intractable seizures. The V gene is TRBV14, the J gene TRBJ2-7, with TRBD1 as a possible D gene (6 bases). The input for sequencing was peripheral blood, taken at surgery. CDR3 sequence reads: CASSLSRGEQYF. CDR3 coding DNA: TGTGCCAGCAGCCTTTCCAGGGGCGAGCAGTACTTC.